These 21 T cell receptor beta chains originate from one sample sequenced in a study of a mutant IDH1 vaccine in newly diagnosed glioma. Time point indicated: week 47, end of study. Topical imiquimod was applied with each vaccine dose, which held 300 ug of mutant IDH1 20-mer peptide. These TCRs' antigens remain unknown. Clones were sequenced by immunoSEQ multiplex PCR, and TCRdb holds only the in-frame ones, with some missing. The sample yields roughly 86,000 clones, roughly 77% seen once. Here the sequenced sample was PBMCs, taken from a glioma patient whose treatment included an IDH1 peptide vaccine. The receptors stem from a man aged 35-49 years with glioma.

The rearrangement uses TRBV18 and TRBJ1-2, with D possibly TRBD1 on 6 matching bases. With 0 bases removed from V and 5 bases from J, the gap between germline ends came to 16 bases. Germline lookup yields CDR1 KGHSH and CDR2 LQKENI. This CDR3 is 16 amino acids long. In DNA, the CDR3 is TGTGCCAGCTCACCACCGAGCTTCGGGGGCCTATATGGCTACACCTTC. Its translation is CASSPPSFGGLYGYTF.

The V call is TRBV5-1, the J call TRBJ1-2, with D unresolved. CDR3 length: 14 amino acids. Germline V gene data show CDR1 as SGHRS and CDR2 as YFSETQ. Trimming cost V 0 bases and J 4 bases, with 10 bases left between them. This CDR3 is CASSLDTSVYGYTF. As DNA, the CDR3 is TGCGCCAGCAGCTTGGACACATCCGTCTATGGCTACACCTTC.

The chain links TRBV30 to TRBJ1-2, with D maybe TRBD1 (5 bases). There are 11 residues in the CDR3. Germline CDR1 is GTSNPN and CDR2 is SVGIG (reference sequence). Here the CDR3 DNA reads TGTGCGTGGGGGGAGTTCGATGGCTACACCTTC. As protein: CAWGEFDGYTF.

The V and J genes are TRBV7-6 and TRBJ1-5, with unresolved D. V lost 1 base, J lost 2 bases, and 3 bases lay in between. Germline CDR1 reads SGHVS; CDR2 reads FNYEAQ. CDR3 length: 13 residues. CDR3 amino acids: CASSLDRNQPQHF. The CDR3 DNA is TGTGCCAGCAGCTTAGATCGCAATCAGCCCCAGCATTTT.

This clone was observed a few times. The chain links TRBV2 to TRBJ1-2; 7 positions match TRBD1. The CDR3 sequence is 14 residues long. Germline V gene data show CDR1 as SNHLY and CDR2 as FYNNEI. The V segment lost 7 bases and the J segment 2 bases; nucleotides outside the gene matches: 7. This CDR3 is CASIMDRTNYGYTF. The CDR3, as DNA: TGTGCCAGCATCATGGACAGGACCAACTATGGCTACACCTTC. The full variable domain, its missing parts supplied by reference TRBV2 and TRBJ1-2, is EPEVTQTPSHQVTQMGQEVILRCVPISNHLYFYWYRQILGQKVEFLVSFYNNEISEKSEIFDDQFSVERPDGSNFTLKIRSTKLEDSAMYFCASIMDRTNYGYTFGSGTRLTVV.

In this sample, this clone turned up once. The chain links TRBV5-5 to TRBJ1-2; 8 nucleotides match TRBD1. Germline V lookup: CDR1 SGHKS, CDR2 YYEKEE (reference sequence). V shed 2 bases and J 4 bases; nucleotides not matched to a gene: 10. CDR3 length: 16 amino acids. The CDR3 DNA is TGTGCCAGCAGCTTAGGGCAGGGGGCGCCGGCCTATGGCTACACCTTC. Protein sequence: CASSLGQGAPAYGYTF.

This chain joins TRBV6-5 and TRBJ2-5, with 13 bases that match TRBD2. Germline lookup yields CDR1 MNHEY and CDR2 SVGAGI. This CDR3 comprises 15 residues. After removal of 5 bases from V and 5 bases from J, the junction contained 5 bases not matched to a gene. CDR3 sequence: CASSRTSGGGETQYF. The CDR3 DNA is TGTGCCAGCAGTCGGACTAGCGGGGGTGGCGAGACCCAGTACTTC.

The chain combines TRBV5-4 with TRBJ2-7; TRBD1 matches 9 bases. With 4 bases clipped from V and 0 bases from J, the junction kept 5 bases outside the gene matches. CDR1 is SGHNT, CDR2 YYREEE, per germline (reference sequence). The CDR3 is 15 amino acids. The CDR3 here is CASSPGTGSSYEQYF. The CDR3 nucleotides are TGTGCCAGCAGCCCGGGGACAGGGAGCTCCTACGAGCAGTACTTC. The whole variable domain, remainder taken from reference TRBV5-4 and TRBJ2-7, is ETGVTQSPTHLIKTRGQQVTLRCSSQSGHNTVSWYQQALGQGPQFIFQYYREEENGRGNFPPRFSGLQFPNYSSELNVNALELDDSALYLCASSPGTGSSYEQYFGPGTRLTVT.

CDR3 sequence reads: CASSPAGGSTEAFF. CDR3 sequence (DNA): TGCGCCAGCAGCCCGGCGGGGGGGTCGACTGAAGCTTTCTTT. The gene calls are TRBV5-1 and TRBJ1-1, with D perhaps TRBD1 (5 bases). This CDR3 contains 14 residues. Germline loops: CDR1 SGHRS, CDR2 YFSETQ. The V end was cut by 4 bases, the J end by 5 bases, with 15 bases between.

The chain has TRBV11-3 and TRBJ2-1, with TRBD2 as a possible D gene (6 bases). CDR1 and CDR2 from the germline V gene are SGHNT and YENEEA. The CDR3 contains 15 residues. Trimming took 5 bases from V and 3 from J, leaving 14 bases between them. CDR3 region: CASSRGRGSYNEQFF. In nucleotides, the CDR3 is TGTGCCAGCAGCCGCGGGCGGGGCAGCTACAATGAGCAGTTCTTC.

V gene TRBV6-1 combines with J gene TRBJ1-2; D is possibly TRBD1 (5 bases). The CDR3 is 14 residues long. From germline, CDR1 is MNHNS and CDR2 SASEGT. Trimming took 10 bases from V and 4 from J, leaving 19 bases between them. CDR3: CATAGGVGIYGYTF. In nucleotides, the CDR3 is TGTGCCACCGCGGGAGGGGTGGGGATCTATGGCTACACCTTC.

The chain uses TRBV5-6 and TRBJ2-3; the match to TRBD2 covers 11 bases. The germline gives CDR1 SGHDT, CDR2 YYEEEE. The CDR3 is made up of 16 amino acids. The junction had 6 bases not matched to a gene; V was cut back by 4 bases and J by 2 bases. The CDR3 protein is CASSPTSGAFTDTQYF. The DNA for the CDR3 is TGTGCCAGCAGCCCGACTAGCGGGGCCTTCACAGATACGCAGTATTTT. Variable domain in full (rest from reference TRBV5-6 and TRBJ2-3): DAGVTQSPTHLIKTRGQQVTLRCSPKSGHDTVSWYQQALGQGPQFIFQYYEEEERQRGNFPDRFSGHQFPNYSSELNVNALLLGDSALYLCASSPTSGAFTDTQYFGPGTRLTVL.

The CDR3 region has the DNA TGTGCCAGCAGTTTTTTAACTAACAATGAGCAGTTCTTC. Its translation is CASSFLTNNEQFF. The chain employs TRBV28 and TRBJ2-1; D unclear. CDR3 length equals 13 residues. Trimming cost V 3 bases and J 5 bases, with 8 bases left between them. CDR1 and CDR2 (germline): MDHEN, SYDVKM.

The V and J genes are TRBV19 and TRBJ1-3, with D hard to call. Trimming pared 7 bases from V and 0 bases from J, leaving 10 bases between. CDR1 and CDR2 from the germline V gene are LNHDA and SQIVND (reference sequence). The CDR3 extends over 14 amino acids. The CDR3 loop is CASKDRPSGNTIYF. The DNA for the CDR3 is TGTGCCAGTAAGGATAGGCCCTCTGGAAACACCATATATTTT.

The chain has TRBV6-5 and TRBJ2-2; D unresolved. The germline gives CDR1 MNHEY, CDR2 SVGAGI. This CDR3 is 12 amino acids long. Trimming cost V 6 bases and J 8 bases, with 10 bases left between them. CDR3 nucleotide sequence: TGTGCCAGCAGGACAATAAAGGGGGAGCTGTTTTTT. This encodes CASRTIKGELFF.

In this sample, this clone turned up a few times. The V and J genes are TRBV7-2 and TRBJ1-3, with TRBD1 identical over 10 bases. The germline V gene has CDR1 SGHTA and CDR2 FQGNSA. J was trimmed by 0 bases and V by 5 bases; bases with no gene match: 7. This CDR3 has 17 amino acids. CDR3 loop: CASSRGRTGGSGNTIYF. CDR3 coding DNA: TGTGCCAGCAGCAGAGGGCGGACAGGGGGCTCTGGAAACACCATATATTTT.

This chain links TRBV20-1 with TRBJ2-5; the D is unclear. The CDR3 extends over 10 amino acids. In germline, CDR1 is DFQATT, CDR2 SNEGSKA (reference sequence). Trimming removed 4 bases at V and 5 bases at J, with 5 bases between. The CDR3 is CSAKRETQYF. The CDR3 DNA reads TGCAGTGCTAAACGGGAGACCCAGTACTTC.

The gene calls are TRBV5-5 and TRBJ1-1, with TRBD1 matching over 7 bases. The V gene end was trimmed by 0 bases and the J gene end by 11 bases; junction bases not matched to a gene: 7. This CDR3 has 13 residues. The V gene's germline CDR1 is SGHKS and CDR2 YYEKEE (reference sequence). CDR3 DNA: TGTGCCAGCAGCTTGGCCAGGGGGTTCGCGGCTTTCTTT. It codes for CASSLARGFAAFF. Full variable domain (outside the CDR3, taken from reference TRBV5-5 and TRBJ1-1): DAGVTQSPTHLIKTRGQQVTLRCSPISGHKSVSWYQQVLGQGPQFIFQYYEKEERGRGNFPDRFSARQFPNYSSELNVNALLLGDSALYLCASSLARGFAAFFGQGTRLTVV.

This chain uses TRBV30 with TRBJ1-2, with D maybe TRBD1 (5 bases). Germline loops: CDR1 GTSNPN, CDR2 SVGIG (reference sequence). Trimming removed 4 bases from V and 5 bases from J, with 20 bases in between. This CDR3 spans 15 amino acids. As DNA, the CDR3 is TGTGCCTGGAATCCTGGAGGGGCCCGCATTTATGGCTACACCTTC. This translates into CAWNPGGARIYGYTF.

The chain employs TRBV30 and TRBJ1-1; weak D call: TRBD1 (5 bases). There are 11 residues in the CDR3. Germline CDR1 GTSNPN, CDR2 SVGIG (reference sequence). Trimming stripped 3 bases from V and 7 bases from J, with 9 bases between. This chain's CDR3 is CAWRRGIEAFF. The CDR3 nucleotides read TGTGCCTGGAGAAGGGGCATTGAAGCTTTCTTT.

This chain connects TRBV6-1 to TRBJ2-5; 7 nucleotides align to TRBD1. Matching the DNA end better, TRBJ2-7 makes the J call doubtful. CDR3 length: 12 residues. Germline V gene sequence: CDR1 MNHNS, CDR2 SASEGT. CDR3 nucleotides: TGTGCCAGCAGACAGGGGTCCTACGAGCAGTACTTC. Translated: CASRQGSYEQYF.